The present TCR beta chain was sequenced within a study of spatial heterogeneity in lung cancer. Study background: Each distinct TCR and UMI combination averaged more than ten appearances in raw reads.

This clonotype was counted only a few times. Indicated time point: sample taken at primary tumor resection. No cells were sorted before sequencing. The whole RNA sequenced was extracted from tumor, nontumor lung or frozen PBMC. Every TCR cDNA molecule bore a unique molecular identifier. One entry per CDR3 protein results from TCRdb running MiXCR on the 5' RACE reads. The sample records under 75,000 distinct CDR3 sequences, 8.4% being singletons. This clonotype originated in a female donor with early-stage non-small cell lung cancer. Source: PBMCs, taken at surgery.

The CDR3 nucleotides are TGCGCCAGCAGCCAACCCGGGACAGGGGGGGAGGCTAACACTGAAGCTTTCTTT. As protein: CASSQPGTGGEANTEAFF. The chain links TRBV4-1 to TRBJ1-1; 11 bases line up with TRBD1. V lost 2 bases, J lost 2 bases, and 10 bases stayed unmatched. The length of the CDR3 is 18 residues. Germline V gives CDR1 MGHRA, CDR2 YSYEKL.